This note documents a single T cell receptor beta chain sequence. Its specificity is unknown. This CDR3 comprises 15 residues. J was trimmed by 13 bases and V by 8 bases; bases with no gene match: 17. This specimen belongs to a study of blood T cells in healthy people across ages. Study results and limitations: Total diversity from one million sequenced T cells was likely underestimated. A roughly linear fall in TCR beta diversity per million T cells was seen with increasing age.

The second PCR ran about 6 to 12 cycles with a sample-barcoded 5' primer and J-beta primers. Every molecule of cDNA carried a tag from a template-switch adaptor with 12 random nucleotides. From the 5' RACE reads, TCRdb called clonotypes with MiXCR, one entry per CDR3 protein. The data contain under 2 million distinct CDR3 sequences, 30% to 35% of them singletons. Healthy individuals of Caucasian origin from Russia, aged roughly 6 to 90, served as donors. The sequencing input was blood. The receptor was isolated from a woman aged 30 to 39 in good health. The chain recombines TRBV12-3 or TRBV12-4 with TRBJ1-4, with 9 bases identical to TRBD1. The CDR3 spells CASQRYETGGLRLFF. CDR3 nucleotides: TGTGCCAGCCAACGTTACGAGACAGGGGGGTTGAGACTGTTTTTT.